This T cell receptor (beta chain) was profiled in a study of identical twins. Findings and caveats of the study: Sequences that were out-of-frame, alpha and twin-shared displayed an excess of low generation probability. Possibly, invariant MAIT and iNKT cells partly confounded zero-insertion analyses.

Template switching supplied a universal primer site; unique molecular identifiers were carried on the cDNA. TCRdb analysed the 5' RACE reads with MiXCR anew, one entry per CDR3 protein. The sample consists of 450,000 or so distinct CDR3 sequences, 20% to 25% of them appearing once. The germline CDR1 and CDR2 sequences are MNHNS and SASEGT. The CDR3 sequence is 14 residues long. The V end was cut by 1 base, the J end by 1 base, with 6 bases between. This clonotype has only a few counts. Its antigen remains unidentified. The same data also went into a second study, on T cells expressing NK-cell markers. From that report: The leading position in the CD3+CD56-NKG2C+ fraction of a handful of donors also went to these clonotypes.

The receptor comes from a woman aged 18-29 years in good health. This rearrangement joins TRBV6-1 to TRBJ2-3; D ambiguous. Sample: CD4+ T cells sorted from blood. The CDR3 is CASSEDYRTDTQYF. CDR3 DNA sequence: TGTGCCAGCAGTGAAGACTACCGCACAGATACGCAGTATTTT.